The 28 T cell receptor beta chains below all came from one sample that was sequenced in a study of CD8 T cells in Susac syndrome. RNA in amounts of roughly 0.5 to 1 ug was reverse transcribed with random hexamers. From the immunoSEQ multiplex PCR reads, TCRdb called clonotypes with MiXCR, one entry per CDR3 protein. The sample has about 120,000 distinct CDR3 sequences; roughly 91% are singletons. Sequenced input: CD4+ T cells from PBMCs. These receptor sequences come from a human donor in good health.

The rearrangement joins TRBV25-1 to TRBJ2-1, with 10 nucleotides matching TRBD1. V dropped 11 bases and J dropped 8; count of bases not matched to a gene: 9. CDR3 size: 13 residues. Looked up from germline, CDR1 is MGHDK and CDR2 is SYGVNS. CDR3 loop: CACTRDRGDEQFF. CDR3 nucleotides: TGTGCCTGTACTCGGGACAGGGGCGATGAGCAGTTCTTC.

The rearrangement uses TRBV7-2 and TRBJ2-1, with no clear D. The CDR3 runs 12 residues. Per the germline V gene, CDR1 is SGHTA and CDR2 is FQGNSA. V was clipped by 1 base and J by 15 bases, with 13 bases between them. The CDR3 nucleotides are TGTGCCAGCAGCTTAGGCCTTCAGCCCCCGTTCTTC. Translating gives CASSLGLQPPFF.

The chain is built from TRBV13 and TRBJ2-7; 9 bases line up with TRBD1. This CDR3 is built from 12 residues. Germline lookup yields CDR1 PRHDT and CDR2 FYEKMQ (reference sequence). CDR3 coding DNA: TGTGCGTCCCGGGACAGGGTCAGCGAGCAGTACTTC. Translation: CASRDRVSEQYF.

V is TRBV20-1 and J is TRBJ2-5, with 8 nucleotides matching TRBD2. The CDR3 contains 15 residues. V lost 3 bases and J lost 4; bases outside the gene matches: 10. The germline gives CDR1 DFQATT, CDR2 SNEGSKA (reference sequence). CDR3 sequence: CSARESGSGTETQYF. CDR3 nucleotide sequence: TGCAGTGCTAGGGAAAGCGGGAGTGGTACAGAGACCCAGTACTTC.

The CDR3 bases are TGTGCCTGGAGTTTGTTTGGGGTAGTGAGCTCCTACAATGAGCAGTTCTTC. As protein: CAWSLFGVVSSYNEQFF. The chain carries TRBV30 and TRBJ2-1; no clear D. There are 17 residues in the CDR3. Trimming stripped 2 bases from V and 0 bases from J, with 17 bases between. The germline V gene has CDR1 GTSNPN and CDR2 SVGIG (reference sequence).

The J gene is TRBJ2-5, the V gene TRBV7-9; tentatively, D is TRBD2 (6 bases). Germline V gene data show CDR1 as SEHNR and CDR2 as FQNEAQ (reference sequence). V lost 5 bases to trimming and J lost 3 bases, with 10 bases between them. The length of the CDR3 is 13 residues. CDR3 DNA: TGTGCCAGCAGCCCCTCTAGCGAAGAGACCCAGTACTTC. The encoded protein is CASSPSSEETQYF.

The CDR3 here is CASSRGSGSTDTQYF. DNA for the CDR3: TGTGCCAGCAGTCGGGGAAGCGGGAGCACAGATACGCAGTATTTT. The rearrangement joins TRBV6-4 to TRBJ2-3; weak D call: TRBD2 (6 bases). Per germline, CDR1 MRHNA and CDR2 SNTAGT. This CDR3 contains 15 residues. Trimming removed 5 bases at V and 0 bases at J, with 12 bases between.

The chain carries TRBV6-2 or TRBV6-3 and TRBJ2-1, with unresolved D. CDR3 length: 12 residues. CDR1 and CDR2 from the germline V gene are MNHEY and SVGEGT. V shed 1 base and J shed 6 bases, with 4 bases lying between them. CDR3: CASSYFRNEQFF. The CDR3 nucleotides are TGTGCCAGCAGTTACTTCCGCAATGAGCAGTTCTTC.

This clonotype was recorded only once. The rearrangement uses TRBV18 and TRBJ2-1; 9 bases fit TRBD2. The V gene's germline CDR1 is KGHSH and CDR2 LQKENI. V dropped 0 bases and J dropped 8; count of bases not matched to a gene: 11. The CDR3 totals 17 residues. The CDR3 DNA sequence: TGTGCCAGCTCACCACCGGATGGCGGGGGGGCCTCCCATGAGCAGTTCTTC. Encoded protein: CASSPPDGGGASHEQFF.

The V call is TRBV6-1, the J call TRBJ2-1; 9 positions match TRBD2. V lost 3 bases and J lost 0; bases outside the gene matches: 3. CDR3 length equals 16 residues. Germline CDR1 MNHNS, CDR2 SASEGT. CDR3 sequence (DNA): TGTGCCAGCAGTGAGACTAGCGGATTCTCCTACAATGAGCAGTTCTTC. This encodes CASSETSGFSYNEQFF.

The V and J genes are TRBV5-1 and TRBJ1-1; 11 bases line up with TRBD1. The J segment lost 1 base and the V segment lost 0 bases, leaving 8 bases of the junction unmatched. Germline V gene data show CDR1 as SGHRS and CDR2 as YFSETQ. The CDR3 consists of 18 residues. In DNA, the CDR3 is TGCGCCAGCAGCTTGGTGGGACAGGGGGTGTACGGGAACACTGAAGCTTTCTTT. Encoded protein: CASSLVGQGVYGNTEAFF.

Here the CDR3 DNA reads TGTGCCAGCAGCCTTCCCAGGGGGGCCGCCGCGGAGACCCAGTACTTC. It yields the protein CASSLPRGAAAETQYF. The chain combines TRBV14 with TRBJ2-5; possible D gene TRBD1, 7 bases. Deletions cut 4 bases from V and 5 bases from J, with 20 bases between. Germline CDR1 is SGHDN and CDR2 is FVKESK. The CDR3 runs to 16 residues.

The gene calls are TRBV6-6 and TRBJ2-1; the D gene is possibly TRBD1 (5 bases). Germline V gives CDR1 MNHNY, CDR2 SVGAGI (reference sequence). The CDR3 runs 11 residues. V was clipped by 8 bases and J by 11 bases, with 13 bases between them. The CDR3 here is CASATDIQQFF. For the CDR3, the DNA is TGTGCCAGCGCGACGGACATTCAGCAGTTCTTC.

This clonotype came up a few times. The chain recombines TRBV19 with TRBJ2-7; D is uncertain. The germline V gene has CDR1 LNHDA and CDR2 SQIVND (reference sequence). The CDR3 sequence is 11 residues long. The V end was cut by 10 bases, the J end by 3 bases, with 10 bases between. CDR3 sequence (DNA): TGTGCCACTAGGAACGACTACGAGCAGTACTTC. This gives the protein CATRNDYEQYF.

This clonotype was found once. This sequence joins TRBV13 and TRBJ2-3; a weak D match, TRBD2 (6 bases). The germline V gene encodes CDR1 PRHDT and CDR2 FYEKMQ (reference sequence). The length of the CDR3 is 14 residues. Deletions cut 5 bases from V and 2 bases from J, with 11 bases between. The CDR3 bases are TGTGCCAGCAGCCCTACTAGCCCCACAGATACGCAGTATTTT. This translates into CASSPTSPTDTQYF. Based on the CDR3 plus reference TRBV13 and TRBJ2-3, the full variable domain is AAGVIQSPRHLIKEKRETATLKCYPIPRHDTVYWYQQGPGQDPQFLISFYEKMQSDKGSIPDRFSAQQFSDYHSELNMSSLELGDSALYFCASSPTSPTDTQYFGPGTRLTVL.

This chain uses TRBV21-1 with TRBJ2-3; TRBD1, the D gene given by the table, was not confirmed from the DNA. TRBV21-1 is annotated as a pseudogene. CDR3 length: 16 amino acids. CDR3 nucleotide sequence: TGTGCCAGCAGCAAACTTACAGGGAATCCCACAGATACGCAGTATTTT. This gives the protein CASSKLTGNPTDTQYF.

The chain is built from TRBV5-1 and TRBJ2-7; TRBD2 agrees at 8 bases. Germline lookup yields CDR1 SGHRS and CDR2 YFSETQ. The CDR3 totals 14 residues. After removal of 3 bases from V and 4 bases from J, the junction contained 6 bases not matched to a gene. CDR3 in amino acids: CASSSGLGSYEQYF. The CDR3 region has the DNA TGCGCCAGCAGCTCGGGACTAGGCAGTTACGAGCAGTACTTC.

The chain links TRBV7-9 to TRBJ1-1; D not resolved. Germline V gene lookup returns CDR1 SEHNR and CDR2 FQNEAQ (reference sequence). V was clipped by 5 bases and J by 6 bases, with 10 bases between them. The length of the CDR3 is 12 residues. This CDR3 is CASSDFGAEAFF. In DNA, the CDR3 is TGTGCCAGCAGCGACTTCGGGGCTGAAGCTTTCTTT.

The chain has TRBV10-3 and TRBJ2-1; D is undetermined. Trimming cost V 7 bases and J 8 bases, with 15 bases left between them. The CDR3 spans 13 residues. In germline, CDR1 is ENHRY, CDR2 SYGVKD. The CDR3 spells CAIMGAGEYEQFF. The CDR3 nucleotides are TGTGCCATCATGGGCGCAGGCGAGTATGAGCAGTTCTTC.

The chain couples TRBV5-1 to TRBJ2-7, with 10 bases matching TRBD1. The CDR3 length is 14 residues. The J segment lost 4 bases and the V segment lost 5 bases, leaving 6 bases of the junction unmatched. Looked up from germline, CDR1 is SGHRS and CDR2 is YFSETQ. CDR3 DNA sequence: TGCGCCAGCAGTTCGACAGGGGGCAGGTACGAGCAGTACTTC. Its translation is CASSSTGGRYEQYF.

The chain links TRBV5-1 to TRBJ1-1; D gene unclear. Trimming removed 6 bases from V and 4 bases from J, with 19 bases in between. The CDR3 length is 15 residues. Germline V gene sequence: CDR1 SGHRS, CDR2 YFSETQ. This CDR3 is CASTSAPGITTEAFF. The CDR3 bases are TGCGCCAGCACCTCCGCCCCGGGGATAACCACTGAAGCTTTCTTT.

V and J are TRBV5-8 and TRBJ1-5; D unclear. CDR3 length: 11 residues. In germline, CDR1 is SGHTS, CDR2 YDEGEE. With 4 bases removed from V and 9 bases from J, the gap between germline ends came to 8 bases. The chain's CDR3 is CASSPRRPQHF. CDR3 in DNA: TGTGCCAGCAGCCCGCGTCGGCCCCAGCATTTT.

CDR3 bases: TGTGCCAGCAGCAGAACGGCCTACGAGCAGTACTTC. Its protein product is CASSRTAYEQYF. The chain recombines TRBV7-2 with TRBJ2-7; the D is unclear. There are 12 residues in the CDR3. V gave up 5 bases and J gave up 2 bases, with 7 bases separating them. CDR1 and CDR2 from the germline V gene are SGHTA and FQGNSA.

This chain links TRBV7-3 with TRBJ2-3; D tentatively fits TRBD1 or TRBD2 (5 bases each). This CDR3 is built from 14 residues. CDR1 and CDR2 (germline): SGHTA, FQGTGA. The germline V and J ends were trimmed by 5 bases and 1 base, with 10 bases remaining between them. The CDR3 DNA reads as TGTGCCAGCAGCCGGGACGGACGCACAGATACGCAGTATTTT. Translated: CASSRDGRTDTQYF. Looking up the rest from reference TRBV7-3 and TRBJ2-3 gives the full variable domain: GAGVSQTPSNKVTEKGKYVELRCDPISGHTALYWYRQSLGQGPEFLIYFQGTGAADDSGLPNDRFFAVRPEGSVSTLKIQRTERGDSAVYLCASSRDGRTDTQYFGPGTRLTVL.

This chain uses TRBV5-1 with TRBJ2-7, with D maybe TRBD1 (6 bases). V shed 3 bases and J shed 2 bases, with 15 bases lying between them. The CDR3 consists of 15 residues. The V gene's germline CDR1 is SGHRS and CDR2 YFSETQ. CDR3 nucleotide sequence: TGCGCCAGCAGCTCCGGGGACACCTATCCCTACGAGCAGTACTTC. Its translation: CASSSGDTYPYEQYF.

V and J are TRBV14 and TRBJ2-1; 7 bases match TRBD2. The CDR3 extends over 16 amino acids. CDR1 SGHDN and CDR2 FVKESK come from the germline V gene. V dropped 0 bases and J dropped 4; count of bases not matched to a gene: 6. Here the CDR3 DNA reads TGTGCCAGCAGCCAAGATGGCGGGAGTTTTTACAATGAGCAGTTCTTC. The encoded protein is CASSQDGGSFYNEQFF.

V usage is TRBV3-1 and J usage is TRBJ2-7; 10 positions agree with TRBD1. Trimming removed 3 bases from V and 4 bases from J; junction bases left unmatched: 12. Looked up from germline, CDR1 is LGHDT and CDR2 is YNNKEL (reference sequence). This CDR3 is 17 amino acids long. CDR3 DNA sequence: TGTGCCAGCAGCCACCTCCGGGACAGGGGCAAGGGGTACGAGCAGTACTTC. Translation gives CASSHLRDRGKGYEQYF.

This clonotype was recorded only once. This chain joins TRBV20-1 and TRBJ2-1, with 8 bases lining up with TRBD2. This CDR3 is 11 amino acids long. CDR1 and CDR2 from the germline V gene are DFQATT and SNEGSKA (reference sequence). CDR3 sequence reads: CGWSGGSEQFF. CDR3 nucleotide sequence: TGCGGGTGGAGCGGGGGCTCTGAGCAGTTCTTC.